A selection of T cell receptor beta chains follows, all from one sample in a study of cytomegalovirus exposure and HLA in healthy donors. The data were produced by immunoSEQ multiplex PCR, yet TCRdb's version contains in-frame clones alone and is incomplete. This sample's table reports approximately 110,000 clones. Input material: PBMCs. Receptors were obtained from a man aged 40-49 years in good health and CMV-seronegative. Both conserved end residues are trimmed from each CDR3. Fields, in order: V gene, CDR3 protein.

v_call: TRBV7-8; cdr3_aa: ASSPGTGVAEQY
v_call: TRBV7-9; cdr3_aa: ASSLGRGSGNTIY
v_call: TRBV7-7; cdr3_aa: ASSLDRHYEQY
v_call: TRBV28; cdr3_aa: ASSFLTFRDSQGYT
v_call: TRBV7-2; cdr3_aa: ASSLGGTQPQH
v_call: TRBV11-2; cdr3_aa: ASSLVRGYEQY
v_call: TRBV5-4; cdr3_aa: ASSLPGQGINTEAF
v_call: TRBV7-9; cdr3_aa: ASTKREVPDTQY
v_call: TRBV7-8; cdr3_aa: ASSVERGAGNTIY
v_call: TRBV5-1; cdr3_aa: ASSLTTGGYQPQH
v_call: TRBV7-2; cdr3_aa: ASSFSAGSYNEQF
v_call: TRBV5-5; cdr3_aa: ASSSNLAGLTRDEQF
v_call: TRBV5-1; cdr3_aa: ASSWYSGNTEAF
v_call: TRBV9; cdr3_aa: ASSPRGVGANVLT
v_call: TRBV7-7; cdr3_aa: ASSLVGQGLTDTQY
v_call: TRBV6-5; cdr3_aa: ASSLGGNEQF
v_call: TRBV29-1; cdr3_aa: SVTSQGMDTGELF
v_call: TRBV30; cdr3_aa: ASRRDRSLSGANVLT
v_call: TRBV19; cdr3_aa: ASSIYRTSGYEQY
v_call: TRBV5-5; cdr3_aa: ASSPNYRDTEAF
v_call: TRBV11-3; cdr3_aa: ATPGGGLGTQY
v_call: TRBV19; cdr3_aa: ASSAARRGEQY
v_call: TRBV7-8; cdr3_aa: ASSLSAGAGNTGELF
v_call: TRBV30; cdr3_aa: AWTLTGTNGYT